A single sample is the source of the 17 T cell receptor beta chains below, sequenced in a study of beta chain features in type 1 diabetes. The study reverse transcribed the entire isolated RNA, so it sequenced expressed TCRB transcripts. Generated by immunoSEQ multiplex PCR, the TCRdb table keeps only in-frame clones and is missing some. The table has 900,000 or so clones, about a sixth seen once. Sequenced material: naive CD4+ T cells from blood. The origin of the receptors is a woman aged 18 to 35 in good health.

This clone was seen a few times. The V call is TRBV27, the J call TRBJ2-3; possible D gene TRBD1, 5 bases. CDR1 and CDR2 from the germline V gene are MNHEY and SMNVEV (reference sequence). The CDR3 is 14 residues long. V gave up 5 bases and J gave up 2 bases, with 11 bases separating them. DNA of the CDR3: TGTGCCAGCAGTCCGGACACGATCACAGATACGCAGTATTTT. This sequence encodes CASSPDTITDTQYF.

This clone was observed a few times. The chain combines TRBV6-5 with TRBJ1-2; a weak D match, TRBD1 (5 bases). Germline V gene data show CDR1 as MNHEY and CDR2 as SVGAGI. The CDR3 contains 14 residues. The germline V and J ends were trimmed by 6 bases and 8 bases, with 19 bases remaining between them. In DNA, the CDR3 is TGTGCCAGCAGAGTAACAGGCGCCATAGGGGGCTACACCTTC. Its protein product is CASRVTGAIGGYTF.

This clone was recorded once. The gene calls are TRBV7-6 and TRBJ2-3; possibly TRBD1 for D (6 bases). The CDR3 has 16 residues. CDR1 and CDR2 (germline): SGHVS, FNYEAQ. With 2 bases removed from V and 4 bases from J, the gap between germline ends came to 16 bases. Here the CDR3 reads CASSLLSQTGPDTQYF. Here the CDR3 DNA reads TGTGCCAGCAGCTTATTATCTCAGACAGGCCCAGATACGCAGTATTTT.

In this sample, this clone turned up a few times. The V call is TRBV10-3, the J call TRBJ2-2; unclear D gene. Trimming removed 10 bases at V and 6 bases at J, with 12 bases between. The CDR3 length is 12 residues. Germline V gene lookup returns CDR1 ENHRY and CDR2 SYGVKD. The CDR3 spells CATKVGSGELFF. The DNA of the CDR3 is TGTGCCACCAAGGTCGGGTCCGGGGAGCTGTTTTTT.

V and J are TRBV19 and TRBJ1-5; D may be TRBD1 (6 bases). This CDR3 spans 14 amino acids. Trimming took off 6 bases at V and 0 bases at J, with 9 bases between the two ends. Per germline, CDR1 LNHDA and CDR2 SQIVND (reference sequence). As DNA, the CDR3 is TGTGCCAGTAGGGGGACAACTAGCAATCAGCCCCAGCATTTT. This sequence encodes CASRGTTSNQPQHF.

There are a few counts of this clone. This chain connects TRBV6-6 to TRBJ1-5; D uncertain. Germline CDR1 reads MNHNY; CDR2 reads SVGAGI (reference sequence). This CDR3 region has 14 residues. Deletions cut 6 bases from V and 4 bases from J, with 13 bases between. CDR3 residues: CASRATGLNQPQHF. The CDR3 DNA reads TGTGCCAGCAGGGCCACGGGCCTTAATCAGCCCCAGCATTTT.

This clone turned up a few times. This chain uses TRBV7-2 with TRBJ2-3; TRBD1 is a possible D gene (6 bases). The germline V gene encodes CDR1 SGHTA and CDR2 FQGNSA. Trimming cost V 5 bases and J 1 base, with 13 bases left between them. CDR3 size: 15 residues. The CDR3: CASSQTGIGTDTQYF. The CDR3 coding sequence is TGTGCCAGCAGCCAAACAGGGATTGGCACAGATACGCAGTATTTT.

This rearrangement joins TRBV4-3 to TRBJ2-1; D call uncertain. V lost 1 base, J lost 5 bases, and 18 bases lay in between. This CDR3 is 17 amino acids long. Germline lookup yields CDR1 LGHNA and CDR2 YSLEER. Here the CDR3 DNA reads TGCGCCAGCAGCCAAGCCCCGCCACCCAACGGCCACAATGAGCAGTTCTTC. Translating it yields CASSQAPPPNGHNEQFF.

This clone has only a few counts. In the same sample, other DNA sequences code for this CDR3. The rearrangement uses TRBV7-2 and TRBJ1-5, with 8 positions matching TRBD1. Losses at the gene ends were 4 bases for V and 5 bases for J; bases not matched to a gene: 1. The CDR3 extends over 13 amino acids. Germline loops: CDR1 SGHTA, CDR2 FQGNSA. CDR3 DNA sequence: TGTGCCAGCAGCTCACAGGGGGATCAGCCCCAGCATTTT. Amino acids: CASSSQGDQPQHF.

The rearrangement links TRBV6-5 to TRBJ2-1; D possibly corresponds to TRBD1 (5 bases). CDR3 length equals 16 residues. In germline, CDR1 is MNHEY, CDR2 SVGAGI. V was clipped by 2 bases and J by 4 bases, with 15 bases between them. The CDR3 loop reads CASSYTNKKGYNEQFF. As DNA, the CDR3 is TGTGCCAGCAGTTACACCAATAAAAAGGGGTACAATGAGCAGTTCTTC.

The chain links TRBV5-4 to TRBJ2-1, with D perhaps TRBD2 (6 bases). This CDR3 comprises 14 residues. The germline V gene has CDR1 SGHNT and CDR2 YYREEE (reference sequence). V shed 4 bases and J shed 7 bases, with 15 bases lying between them. Here the CDR3 DNA reads TGTGCCAGCAGCCCGGAGGGGACCGCTAATGAGCAGTTCTTC. Protein product: CASSPEGTANEQFF. The whole variable domain, filled in from reference TRBV5-4 and TRBJ2-1, reads ETGVTQSPTHLIKTRGQQVTLRCSSQSGHNTVSWYQQALGQGPQFIFQYYREEENGRGNFPPRFSGLQFPNYSSELNVNALELDDSALYLCASSPEGTANEQFFGPGTRLTVL.

This clone was seen more than once but under ten times. The rearrangement uses TRBV5-1 and TRBJ2-2, with unresolved D. CDR3 length equals 12 residues. Trimming stripped 5 bases from V and 5 bases from J, with 7 bases between. CDR1 is SGHRS and CDR2 is YFSETQ in the germline V gene. The CDR3 nucleotides are TGCGCCAGCAGTAGGCGTACCGGGGAGCTGTTTTTT. Its translation: CASSRRTGELFF.

The chain joins TRBV2 to TRBJ2-1, with D possibly matching TRBD2 (6 bases). Trimming left V 5 bases short and J 8 bases short, with 13 bases between. Germline CDR1 is SNHLY and CDR2 is FYNNEI. The CDR3 runs to 13 residues. CDR3 DNA: TGTGCCAGCAGTAGGGACTTCACGGATGAGCAGTTCTTC. It encodes CASSRDFTDEQFF.

The V and J genes are TRBV7-2 and TRBJ2-3, with a weak D call TRBD2 (7 bases). With 5 bases removed from V and 2 bases from J, the gap between germline ends came to 20 bases. The length of the CDR3 is 17 residues. The germline CDR1 and CDR2 sequences are SGHTA and FQGNSA. The CDR3, as DNA: TGTGCCAGCAGCGTTTGGAGGGGGAGGGCACACACAGATACGCAGTATTTT. This gives the protein CASSVWRGRAHTDTQYF.

This clone was observed a few times. CDR3 region: CASSSGDNEKLFF. In nucleotides, the CDR3 is TGTGCCAGCTCGTCAGGGGATAATGAAAAACTGTTTTTT. The V gene is TRBV6-6, the J gene TRBJ1-4; D is perhaps TRBD1 (6 bases). The CDR3 has 13 residues. V was pared by 8 bases and J by 4 bases, with 11 bases between. Per germline, CDR1 MNHNY and CDR2 SVGAGI (reference sequence).

V and J are TRBV6-1 and TRBJ2-7; D call uncertain. This CDR3 region has 11 residues. Germline V CDR1 and CDR2: MNHNS, SASEGT. V was cut by 4 bases and J by 2 bases, with 3 bases left in between. CDR3 region: CASSGTYEQYF. The CDR3 DNA sequence: TGTGCCAGCAGTGGTACCTACGAGCAGTACTTC.

This clone was detected only once. The gene calls are TRBV27 and TRBJ2-3; D is uncertain. V dropped 3 bases and J dropped 2 bases, with 15 bases sitting between them. The germline CDR1 and CDR2 sequences are MNHEY and SMNVEV (reference sequence). The CDR3 has 16 amino acids. The CDR3 sequence: CASSFLETLYTDTQYF. The CDR3, as DNA: TGTGCCAGCAGTTTTCTCGAGACGTTGTACACAGATACGCAGTATTTT.